The 8 T cell receptor beta chains below come from one sample, sequenced in a study of cytomegalovirus exposure and HLA in healthy donors. PCR primers comprised 60 Vbeta and 13 Jbeta primers. Data came from immunoSEQ multiplex PCR; TCRdb stores just in-frame clones and leaves some out. This sample's table has 100,000 to 150,000 clones. Material: PBMCs. The source is a man in his forties or fifties in good health and CMV-seronegative.

The V call is TRBV5-8, the J call TRBJ2-2; TRBD1 is a possible D gene (6 bases). The CDR3 is 15 residues long. Trimming shortened V by 6 bases and J by 2 bases, and 14 bases separated the two germline ends. Germline V gene data show CDR1 as SGHTS and CDR2 as YDEGEE. The CDR3 loop reads CASTRDTINTGELFF. The CDR3 region has the DNA TGTGCCAGCACCCGGGACACAATAAACACCGGGGAGCTGTTTTTT.

The chain recombines TRBV30 with TRBJ1-5; 9 bases match TRBD1. This CDR3 is 14 amino acids long. V shed 2 bases, J shed 7 bases, and the junction held 6 bases outside the gene matches. The V gene's germline CDR1 is GTSNPN and CDR2 SVGIG (reference sequence). CDR3 amino acids: CAWSPDRGGQPQHF. For the CDR3, the DNA is TGTGCCTGGAGTCCAGACAGGGGGGGCCAGCCCCAGCATTTT.

The chain uses TRBV5-1 and TRBJ2-7; 8 bases line up with TRBD2. V lost 5 bases, J lost 2 bases, and 3 bases stayed unmatched. CDR1 is SGHRS and CDR2 is YFSETQ in the germline V gene. The CDR3 spans 13 residues. The DNA for the CDR3 is TGCGCCAGCAGGGAAGCGGGAGCCTACGAGCAGTACTTC. Its translation is CASREAGAYEQYF.

V gene TRBV29-1 combines with J gene TRBJ1-1, with TRBD1 matching over 12 bases. This CDR3 has 14 residues. The V gene end was trimmed by 6 bases and the J gene end by 8 bases; junction bases not matched to a gene: 10. From germline, CDR1 is SQVTM and CDR2 ANQGSEA. The CDR3 region has the DNA TGCAGCGTCAGGGGGGACAGGGGGCGCGAGGAAGCTTTCTTT. This encodes CSVRGDRGREEAFF.

The J gene is TRBJ2-5, the V gene TRBV19; TRBD1 agrees at 10 bases. The J call is in doubt because the DNA end fits TRBJ2-7 better. Germline-derived CDR1 and CDR2 are LNHDA and SQIVND (reference sequence). CDR3 length equals 17 residues. The CDR3 reads CASSLPPGTGASYEQYF. The CDR3 bases are TGTGCCAGTAGTCTCCCTCCCGGGACAGGGGCTTCCTACGAGCAGTACTTC.

The J gene is TRBJ2-7, the V gene TRBV6-5; D perhaps matches TRBD1 (6 bases). This CDR3 region has 13 residues. Trimming cost V 3 bases and J 5 bases, with 11 bases left between them. Germline CDR1 reads MNHEY; CDR2 reads SVGAGI. The CDR3 loop is CASSYVQGDEQYF. The CDR3 DNA reads as TGTGCCAGCAGTTATGTACAGGGAGACGAGCAGTACTTC.

The chain links TRBV10-3 to TRBJ2-5; 11 bases map to TRBD2. V dropped 4 bases and J dropped 9; count of bases not matched to a gene: 7. Germline V gene data show CDR1 as ENHRY and CDR2 as SYGVKD. The CDR3 totals 14 residues. The CDR3 loop reads CAISAGLAEEAQYF. In nucleotides, the CDR3 is TGTGCCATCAGTGCGGGACTAGCGGAGGAGGCCCAGTACTTC.

The rearrangement uses TRBV5-1 and TRBJ2-7; 7 bases are a match to TRBD2. Germline assignment: CDR1 SGHRS and CDR2 YFSETQ. The CDR3 contains 15 residues. V trimming: 0 bases; J trimming: 2 bases; junction bases outside the gene matches: 5. The CDR3 sequence: CASSLAASGTYEQYF. CDR3 nucleotide sequence: TGCGCCAGCAGCTTGGCCGCTAGCGGCACCTACGAGCAGTACTTC. The variable domain in full, completed from reference TRBV5-1 and TRBJ2-7, reads KAGVTQTPRYLIKTRGQQVTLSCSPISGHRSVSWYQQTPGQGLQFLFEYFSETQRNKGNFPGRFSGRQFSNSRSEMNVSTLELGDSALYLCASSLAASGTYEQYFGPGTRLTVT.